A selection of T cell receptor beta chains follows, all from one sample in a study of blood T cell repertoires in COVID-19. Profiling relied on immunoSEQ multiplex PCR, and the TCRdb table lists in-frame clones only, not all of them. This table has a few hundred thousand clones, approximately 84% appearing once. Sequenced sample: PBMCs or T cells enriched from blood (not recorded which). The receptors were gathered from a man aged 45-65 years who had recovered from COVID-19. Both conserved end residues are part of each CDR3. Each record gives: V gene, clone size, J gene, D gene, CDR3 DNA, CDR3 protein. The D gene is left open where the match is weak. Rows may omit the clone size; those that give it use once, few, many or a size class.

TRBV7-6	-	TRBJ1-4	-	TGTGCCAGCAGCTTGGCGGACAGACCATTAGAAAAACTGTTTTTT	CASSLADRPLEKLFF
TRBV24-1	-	TRBJ2-3	TRBD1	TGTGCCACCAGTGATTTTCCAGACTCCGGGACAGGGGGATGCACAGATACGCAGTATTTT	CATSDFPDSGTGGCTDTQYF
TRBV7-8	-	TRBJ1-3	-	TGTGCCAGCAGCTTACCGAGGACAGCCATTGGAAACACCATATATTTT	CASSLPRTAIGNTIYF
TRBV5-1	-	TRBJ2-7	-	TGCGCCAGCAGCTTGGCCGGAAGCGGAATCTCCTACGAGCAGTACTTC	CASSLAGSGISYEQYF
TRBV7-9	-	TRBJ2-3	-	TGTGCCAGCAGCCCCCAGTGGTCTCCCACGGATACGCAGTATTTT	CASSPQWSPTDTQYF
TRBV7-2	-	TRBJ1-2	-	TGTGCCAGCAGCTTAAATCAGGGGAACTATGGCTACACCTTC	CASSLNQGNYGYTF
TRBV7-2	-	TRBJ2-2	TRBD1	TGTGCCAGCAGCTTAGGGCAGGGGGCCACCGGGGAGCTGTTTTTT	CASSLGQGATGELFF
TRBV5-1	-	TRBJ2-7	-	TGCGCCAGCAGCACCGGGATCTCCTACGAGCAGTACTTC	CASSTGISYEQYF
TRBV12-3/TRBV12-4	once	TRBJ2-3	TRBD2	TGTGCCAGCAGTTTACGGACGGGTAGCGGGGAATACTTT	CASSLRTGSGEYF
TRBV7-2	-	TRBJ2-7	TRBD2	TGTGCCAGCAGCTGGACTAGCGGCCAAACCTACGAGCAGTACTTC	CASSWTSGQTYEQYF
TRBV13	-	TRBJ1-1	-	TGTGCCAGCACCCCTCTAGCGAACACTGAAGCTTTCTTT	CASTPLANTEAFF
TRBV11-2	-	TRBJ1-2	-	TGTGCCAGCAGCCTCCAGGGTGGGGATGGCTACACCTTC	CASSLQGGDGYTF
TRBV7-3	-	TRBJ2-7	-	TGTGCCAGCAGCATCGACGGGAGCTCCTACGAGCAGTACTTC	CASSIDGSSYEQYF
TRBV7-9	once	TRBJ2-7	TRBD1	TGTGCCAGCAGCTTAGCTACAGGGGGCCGGCTCGAGCAGTACTTC	CASSLATGGRLEQYF
TRBV24-1	-	TRBJ2-3	TRBD1	TGTGCCACCAGTGATTTGCGGCCCGGGACAGGGATTAGCACAGATACGCAGTATTTT	CATSDLRPGTGISTDTQYF
TRBV5-4	-	TRBJ1-1	-	TGTGCCAGCAGCCTAGGCCGGGAAGCTTTCTTT	CASSLGREAFF
TRBV7-9	-	TRBJ1-4	-	TGTGCCAGCAGCGTACCTGGTCGGGCTAATGAAAAACTGTTTTTT	CASSVPGRANEKLFF
TRBV14	-	TRBJ1-5	-	TGTGCCAGCAGCCGACTGGGGGCAGGTCAGCCCCAGCATTTT	CASSRLGAGQPQHF
TRBV11-1	-	TRBJ2-1	TRBD1	TGTGCCAGCAGCTTAGCCACAGGGGGCCGGAGAGATGAGCAGTTCTTC	CASSLATGGRRDEQFF
TRBV2	few	TRBJ2-2	TRBD1	TGTGCCAGTGGGGACAGGGCCGGCACCGGGGAGCTGTTTTTT	CASGDRAGTGELFF
TRBV6-4	few	TRBJ2-2	-	TGTGCCAGCAGTGATAGCCCCACCGGGGAGCTGTTTTTT	CASSDSPTGELFF
TRBV20-1	-	TRBJ2-3	TRBD2	TGCAGTGCTAGTGTAGCGGGGGGTCGCTCTAGCACAGATACGCAGTATTTT	CSASVAGGRSSTDTQYF